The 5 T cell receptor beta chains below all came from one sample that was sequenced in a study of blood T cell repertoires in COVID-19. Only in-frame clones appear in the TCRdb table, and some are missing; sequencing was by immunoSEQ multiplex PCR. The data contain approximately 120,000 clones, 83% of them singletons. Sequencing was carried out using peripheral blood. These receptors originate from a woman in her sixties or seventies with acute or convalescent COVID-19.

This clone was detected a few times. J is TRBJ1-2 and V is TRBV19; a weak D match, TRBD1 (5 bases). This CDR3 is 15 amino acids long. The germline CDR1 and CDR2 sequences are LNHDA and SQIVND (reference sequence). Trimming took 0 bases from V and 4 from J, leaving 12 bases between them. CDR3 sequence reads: CASSIDDPGGYGYTF. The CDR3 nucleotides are TGTGCCAGTAGTATAGATGATCCCGGGGGCTATGGCTACACCTTC.

CDR3 in DNA: TGCGCCAGCAGGAGACAGGGTCTCAATGAAAAACTGTTTTTT. Its protein product is CASRRQGLNEKLFF. This chain joins TRBV10-2 and TRBJ1-4; 7 bases match TRBD1. The V and J ends lost 6 bases and 5 bases, in that order; junction bases with no gene match: 6. The CDR3 extends over 14 amino acids. Germline-derived CDR1 and CDR2 are WSHSY and SAAADI.

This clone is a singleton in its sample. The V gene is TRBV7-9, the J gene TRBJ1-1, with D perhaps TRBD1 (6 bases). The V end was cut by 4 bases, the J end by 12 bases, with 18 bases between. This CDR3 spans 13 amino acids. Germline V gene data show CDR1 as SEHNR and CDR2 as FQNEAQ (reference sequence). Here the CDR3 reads CASSSAVTGNTFF. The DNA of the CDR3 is TGTGCCAGCAGCTCAGCCGTAACAGGGAACACTTTCTTT. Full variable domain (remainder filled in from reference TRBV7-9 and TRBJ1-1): DTGVSQNPRHKITKRGQNVTFRCDPISEHNRLYWYRQTLGQGPEFLTYFQNEAQLEKSRLLSDRFSAERPKGSFSTLEIQRTEQGDSAMYLCASSSAVTGNTFFGQGTRLTVV.

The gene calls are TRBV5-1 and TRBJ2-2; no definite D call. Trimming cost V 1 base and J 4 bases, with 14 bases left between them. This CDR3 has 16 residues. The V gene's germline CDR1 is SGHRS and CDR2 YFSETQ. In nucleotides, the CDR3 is TGCGCCAGCAGCTTGCAGATAGGCGGAGCCACCGGGGAGCTGTTTTTT. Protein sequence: CASSLQIGGATGELFF.

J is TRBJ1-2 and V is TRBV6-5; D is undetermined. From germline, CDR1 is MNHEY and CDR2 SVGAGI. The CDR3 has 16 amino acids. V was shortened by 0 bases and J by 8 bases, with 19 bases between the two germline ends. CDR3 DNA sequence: TGTGCCAGCAGTTACTCGCGTGGACTTCTCCGTGAGGGCTACACCTTC. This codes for CASSYSRGLLREGYTF.